One and the same sample provided the 25 T cell receptor beta chains below, sequenced in a study of metastatic and nonmetastatic thyroid tumors. There were no patients who had received any treatment before thyroid surgery. From the PCR reads, TCRdb re-called clones with MiXCR. Counted here are 20,000 to 30,000 clones, 10% to 15% occurring once; the ten biggest clones make up nearly 5%. The specimen sequenced was blood. The receptor source for this set is a female donor with papillary thyroid cancer or a benign thyroid nodule (not recorded which). Some clones in this sample may be carry-over from other donors' samples.

The chain has TRBV4-2 and TRBJ2-7, with D possibly being TRBD2 (7 bases). CDR1 LGHNA and CDR2 YNFKEQ come from the germline V gene. V lost 7 bases and J 5 bases, leaving 24 bases between the germline ends. There are 16 residues in the CDR3. The DNA for the CDR3 is TGTGCCAGCATCACCCAACCCGGGACGGGGGGCGACGAGCAGTACTTC. Protein sequence: CASITQPGTGGDEQYF.

In its sample, this clone was seen many times. The V gene is TRBV2, the J gene TRBJ2-7; D remains ambiguous. The CDR3 has 13 amino acids. V shed 6 bases and J shed 2 bases, with 11 bases lying between them. Germline lookup yields CDR1 SNHLY and CDR2 FYNNEI. CDR3 sequence (DNA): TGTGCCAGCAGACTTCTGAACGCCTACGAGCAGTACTTC. Protein sequence: CASRLLNAYEQYF.

The table lists this clone with many counts. The V call is TRBV3-1, the J call TRBJ2-2; 12 bases match TRBD2. CDR1 and CDR2 (germline): LGHDT, YNNKEL (reference sequence). The CDR3 spans 18 residues. The V segment lost 1 base and the J segment 7 bases; nucleotides outside the gene matches: 10. CDR3 protein: CASSQVYLAGGFGGELFF. The CDR3 bases are TGTGCCAGCAGCCAAGTTTACCTAGCGGGAGGGTTCGGCGGGGAGCTGTTTTTT.

There are many counts of this clone. J is TRBJ2-1 and V is TRBV6-4, with 11 bases fitting TRBD2. The CDR3 loop spans 14 amino acids. The germline CDR1 and CDR2 sequences are MRHNA and SNTAGT. After removal of 2 bases from V and 6 bases from J, the junction contained 0 bases not matched to a gene. CDR3 bases: TGTGCCAGCAGTGACGGGACTAGCGGCAATGAGCAGTTCTTC. Encoded protein: CASSDGTSGNEQFF.

The CDR3 sequence is CSARHGGNTEAFF. For the CDR3, the DNA is TGCAGTGCTAGACACGGGGGGAACACTGAAGCTTTCTTT. V gene TRBV20-1 combines with J gene TRBJ1-1, with D perhaps TRBD1 (5 bases). The CDR3 loop spans 13 amino acids. Trimming took off 2 bases at V and 1 base at J, with 8 bases between the two ends. CDR1 and CDR2 from the germline V gene are DFQATT and SNEGSKA (reference sequence).

The J gene is TRBJ2-2, the V gene TRBV30; no firm D call. The CDR3 is 10 residues long. Germline CDR1 and CDR2: GTSNPN and SVGIG (reference sequence). Trimming took off 1 base at V and 6 bases at J, with 0 bases between the two ends. The CDR3 nucleotides read TGTGCCTGGAGTGCCGGGGAGCTGTTTTTT. Encoded protein: CAWSAGELFF. Supplemented by reference TRBV30 and TRBJ2-2, the full variable domain reads SQTIHQWPATLVQPVGSPLSLECTVEGTSNPNLYWYRQAAGRGLQLLFYSVGIGQISSEVPQNLSASRPQDRQFILSSKKLLLSDSGFYLCAWSAGELFFGEGSRLTVL.

This clone occurred many times. The gene calls are TRBV4-2 and TRBJ2-7; D is perhaps TRBD1 or TRBD2 (5 bases each). CDR3 length: 17 amino acids. Trimming took off 0 bases at V and 5 bases at J, with 20 bases between the two ends. Germline V gene data show CDR1 as LGHNA and CDR2 as YNFKEQ. The DNA of the CDR3 is TGTGCCAGCAGCCAAGATCCCCAACAGGTTAAAGCGGACGAGCAGTACTTC. Translated: CASSQDPQQVKADEQYF.

This clone has only a few counts. The chain recombines TRBV20-1 with TRBJ2-7; D remains unclear. The CDR3 runs 13 residues. Germline V gives CDR1 DFQATT, CDR2 SNEGSKA (reference sequence). Deletions cut 5 bases from V and 2 bases from J, with 13 bases between. Here the CDR3 DNA reads TGCAGTGCTCAAGCCTGGTCCCCCTACGAGCAGTACTTC. Amino acids: CSAQAWSPYEQYF.

By share, this clone counts as medium-sized. This sequence joins TRBV6-1 and TRBJ2-7; 8 bases are shared with TRBD1. The CDR3 extends over 15 amino acids. V shed 7 bases, J shed 1 base, and the junction held 9 bases outside the gene matches. Looked up from germline, CDR1 is MNHNS and CDR2 is SASEGT. CDR3 loop: CASTTTGTGSYEQYF. The CDR3 nucleotides are TGTGCCAGCACTACTACCGGGACAGGTTCCTACGAGCAGTACTTC.

This clone was counted a few times. The CDR3 ends on some other residue instead of the conserved phenylalanine or tryptophan, so this is likely a read error. CDR3 protein: CASSSDAINAYGQYY. As DNA, the CDR3 is TGTGCCAGCAGCTCGGACGCTATCAACGCCTACGGGCAGTACTAC. The chain recombines TRBV5-5 with TRBJ2-7; D is undetermined. CDR3 length: 15 residues. Germline lookup yields CDR1 SGHKS and CDR2 YYEKEE (reference sequence).

This clone showed up many times. This rearrangement joins TRBV9 to TRBJ1-1; D not resolved. Germline CDR1 SGDLS, CDR2 YYNGEE. V was shortened by 1 base and J by 3 bases, with 13 bases between the two germline ends. The CDR3 runs to 15 residues. Written as DNA, the CDR3 is TGTGCCAGCAGCGTAAGTTCCAGGCTGGACACTGAAGCTTTCTTT. Translated, it gives CASSVSSRLDTEAFF. Full variable domain (remainder filled in from reference TRBV9 and TRBJ1-1): DSGVTQTPKHLITATGQRVTLRCSPRSGDLSVYWYQQSLDQGLQFLIQYYNGEERAKGNILERFSAQQFPDLHSELNLSSLELGDSALYFCASSVSSRLDTEAFFGQGTRLTVV.

This clone was seen ten or more times. The chain has TRBV7-9 and TRBJ2-5, with D uncertain. There are 14 residues in the CDR3. Per the germline V gene, CDR1 is SEHNR and CDR2 is FQNEAQ (reference sequence). V gave up 2 bases and J gave up 5 bases, with 12 bases separating them. DNA of the CDR3: TGTGCCAGCAGCTTACTCGGAGTCGTCGAGACCCAGTACTTC. It is translated as CASSLLGVVETQYF.

This clone appeared many times. The chain employs TRBV3-1 and TRBJ2-3, with 9 positions matching TRBD2. This CDR3 has 18 amino acids. The junction had 15 bases not matched to a gene; V was cut back by 3 bases and J by 5 bases. In germline, CDR1 is LGHDT, CDR2 YNNKEL (reference sequence). CDR3 DNA: TGTGCCAGCAGCCACCGTGGATGGACTAGCGAAGGCAGAGATACGCAGTATTTT. Residues: CASSHRGWTSEGRDTQYF.

This clone was picked up many times. The chain carries TRBV4-2 and TRBJ1-1, with D perhaps matching TRBD1 (5 bases). V lost 1 base and J 11 bases, leaving 17 bases between the germline ends. CDR1 is LGHNA and CDR2 is YNFKEQ in the germline V gene. This CDR3 has 14 residues. Here the CDR3 reads CASSQVGPKSWAFF. CDR3 DNA: TGTGCCAGCAGCCAAGTGGGGCCCAAAAGCTGGGCTTTCTTT.

This clone showed up many times. The chain uses TRBV30 and TRBJ1-4; a possible D gene is TRBD1 (5 bases). Germline V lookup: CDR1 GTSNPN, CDR2 SVGIG (reference sequence). V shed 1 base and J shed 7 bases, with 10 bases lying between them. This CDR3 has 13 residues. Here the CDR3 reads CAWSAQRGEKLFF. CDR3 in DNA: TGTGCCTGGAGTGCACAGAGGGGTGAAAAACTGTTTTTT.

The table lists this clone with a few counts. The sample contains more than one DNA sequence encoding this CDR3. The chain has TRBV6-1 and TRBJ2-5, with D perhaps matching TRBD1 (7 bases). With 6 bases removed from V and 4 bases from J, the gap between germline ends came to 21 bases. The CDR3 length is 16 residues. The germline CDR1 and CDR2 sequences are MNHNS and SASEGT. The CDR3 here is CASSSNPGGLVETQYF. The CDR3, as DNA: TGTGCCAGCAGCTCGAACCCAGGGGGGCTGGTAGAGACCCAGTACTTC.

This clone showed up just a few times. A read error may account for a junction end that differs from germline. The V call is TRBV9, the J call TRBJ2-3; D possibly uses TRBD1 or TRBD2 (5 bases each). This CDR3 has 12 amino acids. Germline loops: CDR1 SGDLS, CDR2 YYNGEE. CDR3 sequence reads: CASSGGFDMQYF. The CDR3 bases are TGTGCCAGCAGTGGGGGTTTTGATATGCAGTATTTT.

This clone qualifies as medium-sized (0.01 to 0.1%). V gene TRBV10-1 combines with J gene TRBJ2-2, with D possibly being TRBD1 (5 bases). Germline CDR1 and CDR2: WNHNN and SYGVQD (reference sequence). The CDR3 has 13 residues. V lost 3 bases, J lost 3 bases, and 5 bases lay in between. CDR3 nucleotide sequence: TGCGCCAGCAGTGACAGGGACACCGGGGAGCTGTTTTTT. Its translation is CASSDRDTGELFF.

This clone was detected ten times or more. The V gene is TRBV7-9, the J gene TRBJ2-1, with D maybe TRBD2 (5 bases). The CDR3 consists of 12 residues. Per germline, CDR1 SEHNR and CDR2 FQNEAQ (reference sequence). V was shortened by 4 bases and J by 7 bases, with 8 bases between the two germline ends. In DNA, the CDR3 is TGTGCCAGCAGCTCCGGAGGAAATGAGCAGTTCTTC. It translates to CASSSGGNEQFF.

By its share, this clone is medium-sized (0.01 to 0.1%). The chain couples TRBV11-1 to TRBJ2-7; D perhaps matches TRBD1 (5 bases). Germline assignment: CDR1 SGHAT and CDR2 FQDESV (reference sequence). V dropped 3 bases and J dropped 2 bases, with 11 bases sitting between them. The CDR3 totals 14 residues. The CDR3 DNA follows: TGTGCCAGCAGCTTCACTGGACAAGCCTACGAGCAGTACTTC. Amino acid sequence: CASSFTGQAYEQYF.

By sample share, this clone is medium-sized. The gene calls are TRBV5-1 and TRBJ1-2; D uncertain. Between the trimmed V and J ends, which lost 0 bases and 4 bases, there was a span of 10 bases. This CDR3 is built from 14 residues. The germline V gene has CDR1 SGHRS and CDR2 YFSETQ. The CDR3 sequence: CASSLEQRRYGYTF. CDR3 in DNA: TGCGCCAGCAGCTTGGAACAGCGCCGCTATGGCTACACCTTC.

This clone has ten or more counts. One end of the junction does not line up with germline, which may come from a read error. V is TRBV6-1 and J is TRBJ1-2; no clear D. CDR3 length equals 14 residues. Germline CDR1 is MNHNS and CDR2 is SASEGT. The CDR3 is CASREGRINYGYTF. The CDR3 DNA is TGTGCCAGCAGAGAAGGCAGAATTAACTATGGCTACACCTTC.

The table lists this clone with a count of one. Because it lacks the conserved phenylalanine or tryptophan at the end, this CDR3 is likely a read error. V is TRBV13 and J is TRBJ2-1; 9 nucleotides match TRBD2. Germline V lookup: CDR1 PRHDT, CDR2 FYEKMQ (reference sequence). The V segment lost 5 bases and the J segment 8 bases; nucleotides outside the gene matches: 4. The CDR3 contains 13 residues. CDR3 bases: TGTGCCAGCAGCCTCCGGACTAGCGATGAGCAGTTCTCC. Protein: CASSLRTSDEQFS.

This clone was counted at least ten times. CDR3 protein: CASIFTPGGRITEAFF. The CDR3 DNA is TGTGCCAGCATTTTTACCCCCGGTGGGAGAATCACTGAAGCTTTCTTT. The gene calls are TRBV6-1 and TRBJ1-1, with no clear D. Trimming shortened V by 7 bases and J by 4 bases, and 22 bases separated the two germline ends. The CDR3 spans 16 residues. Germline CDR1 is MNHNS and CDR2 is SASEGT.

This clone was picked up many times. The CDR3 DNA reads TGTGCCAGCAGCCTCAGACTAGTGGGTGAGACCCAGTACTTC. Translation: CASSLRLVGETQYF. The chain has TRBV28 and TRBJ2-5; TRBD2 might be the D (6 bases). The V gene's germline CDR1 is MDHEN and CDR2 SYDVKM. The CDR3 has 14 residues. The germline V and J ends were trimmed by 6 bases and 5 bases, with 16 bases remaining between them.